This entry lists 30 T cell receptor beta chains sequenced from one sample in a study of cytomegalovirus exposure and HLA in healthy donors. PCR amplification relied on 60 Vbeta primers (plus 13 Jbeta primers). Sequencing used immunoSEQ multiplex PCR; TCRdb keeps in-frame clones, though not all of them. The data hold under 130,000 clones, with 83% observed a single time. The specimen was PBMCs. These receptors were obtained from a man younger than 35 in good health and CMV-seronegative.

This clone was recorded at least ten times. V usage is TRBV10-1 and J usage is TRBJ1-2; 8 nucleotides line up with TRBD1. The V gene's germline CDR1 is WNHNN and CDR2 SYGVQD (reference sequence). V was clipped by 5 bases and J by 4 bases; unmatched bases: 6. The CDR3 is made up of 14 amino acids. The CDR3 sequence is CASSNWTGSYGYTF. CDR3 sequence (DNA): TGCGCCAGCAGTAATTGGACAGGGAGCTATGGCTACACCTTC.

This chain uses TRBV28 with TRBJ1-4, with D possibly being TRBD1 (5 bases). V was cut by 5 bases and J by 14 bases, with 12 bases left in between. Germline V gene sequence: CDR1 MDHEN, CDR2 SYDVKM. The CDR3 covers 11 residues. CDR3 DNA: TGTGCCAGCAGTATTCGGCAGGGCCTGTTTTTT. Protein: CASSIRQGLFF.

In this sample, this clone turned up once. The rearrangement joins TRBV14 to TRBJ1-2, with 7 bases matching TRBD1. Germline CDR1 reads SGHDN; CDR2 reads FVKESK. The ends lost 3 bases at V and 5 bases at J; junction bases unmatched: 9. The CDR3 is 15 amino acids. The CDR3 DNA is TGTGCCAGCAGCCACGCCGGGACAGAAAATTATGGCTACACCTTC. Translation: CASSHAGTENYGYTF.

The rearrangement uses TRBV6-1 and TRBJ2-1; D remains unclear. Germline values: CDR1 MNHNS, CDR2 SASEGT. The CDR3 runs to 14 residues. V was clipped by 6 bases and J by 0 bases, with 9 bases between them. As DNA, the CDR3 is TGTGCCAGCAGGACGACACCCTCCTACAATGAGCAGTTCTTC. Translation: CASRTTPSYNEQFF.

CDR3 bases: TGCGCCAGCAGCTTAACGGACAGGGGGCAGGATGAGCAGTTCTTC. Translating gives CASSLTDRGQDEQFF. The chain is built from TRBV4-3 and TRBJ2-1; 11 nucleotides line up with TRBD1. Germline-derived CDR1 and CDR2 are LGHNA and YSLEER. V dropped 5 bases and J dropped 8; count of bases not matched to a gene: 8. The CDR3 is 15 amino acids.

For this clone: The junction departs from germline at one end; a sequencing error may be responsible. This chain connects TRBV2 to TRBJ1-2, with 12 bases that match TRBD1. CDR1 and CDR2 (germline): SNHLY, FYNNEI. The CDR3 contains 15 residues. The CDR3 nucleotides are TGTGCCAGCAGTGAAGCACCCGGGACAGGGGGCTTGAGAAGCTTC. Its protein product is CASSEAPGTGGLRSF.

In this sample, this clone turned up a few times. The sample has other DNA sequences that encode this CDR3 too. The rearrangement joins TRBV6-5 to TRBJ1-1; TRBD1 is a possible D gene (6 bases). Trimming removed 5 bases from V and 1 base from J, with 8 bases in between. CDR1 is MNHEY, CDR2 SVGAGI, per germline. This CDR3 comprises 13 residues. The DNA of the CDR3 is TGTGCCAGCAGTCTACAGGGGAACACTGAAGCTTTCTTT. This codes for CASSLQGNTEAFF.

The rearrangement uses TRBV7-2 and TRBJ1-1; TRBD1 aligns across 7 bases. CDR1 is SGHTA and CDR2 is FQGNSA in the germline V gene. V shed 5 bases, J shed 7 bases, and the junction held 4 bases outside the gene matches. The length of the CDR3 is 12 residues. CDR3 protein: CASSPRQGEAFF. The CDR3 DNA reads TGTGCCAGCAGCCCTAGACAGGGTGAAGCTTTCTTT.

V is TRBV6-5 and J is TRBJ2-3; TRBD2 matches at 10 bases. The CDR3 totals 16 residues. Trimming removed 0 bases from V and 0 bases from J; junction bases left unmatched: 0. Per germline, CDR1 MNHEY and CDR2 SVGAGI. The CDR3 bases are TGTGCCAGCAGTTACTCTAGCGGGGGGAGCACAGATACGCAGTATTTT. Protein product: CASSYSSGGSTDTQYF.

The chain has TRBV27 and TRBJ2-5, with TRBD2 identical over 10 bases. Germline CDR1 is MNHEY and CDR2 is SMNVEV (reference sequence). The CDR3 runs 15 residues. The junction had 8 bases not matched to a gene; V was cut back by 5 bases and J by 5 bases. The CDR3 sequence: CASSVLAGGLETQYF. In nucleotides, the CDR3 is TGTGCCAGCAGTGTATTAGCGGGAGGTCTTGAGACCCAGTACTTC.

This clone has only one observation. The chain has TRBV19 and TRBJ2-1; D unresolved. V was cut by 3 bases and J by 7 bases, with 7 bases left in between. The CDR3 spans 12 residues. CDR1 is LNHDA, CDR2 SQIVND, per germline (reference sequence). The chain's CDR3 is CASSIVRNEQFF. CDR3 in DNA: TGTGCCAGTAGTATTGTGCGTAATGAGCAGTTCTTC. Full variable domain (missing parts from reference TRBV19 and TRBJ2-1): DGGITQSPKYLFRKEGQNVTLSCEQNLNHDAMYWYRQDPGQGLRLIYYSQIVNDFQKGDIAEGYSVSREKKESFPLTVTSAQKNPTAFYLCASSIVRNEQFFGPGTRLTVL.

The chain links TRBV28 to TRBJ1-2; D is possibly TRBD1 (6 bases). V was clipped by 8 bases and J by 4 bases, with 20 bases between them. CDR1 is MDHEN, CDR2 SYDVKM, per germline. The CDR3 consists of 15 residues. CDR3 coding DNA: TGTGCCAGCGGTAGGGACACTTGGGGCCTCTATGGCTACACCTTC. This sequence encodes CASGRDTWGLYGYTF.

This clone has a handful of counts. The chain's CDR3 is CASSTGLAGGLTGELFF. In DNA, the CDR3 is TGCGCCAGCAGCACGGGACTAGCGGGAGGCCTTACCGGGGAGCTGTTTTTT. The rearrangement links TRBV5-1 to TRBJ2-2; 15 nucleotides align to TRBD2. Germline CDR1 SGHRS, CDR2 YFSETQ. J lost 5 bases, V lost 4 bases, and 6 bases had no gene match. CDR3 length: 17 amino acids.

This clone was found a few times. V gene TRBV10-3 combines with J gene TRBJ1-1; possibly TRBD1 for D (5 bases). The CDR3 has 14 residues. The V end lost 6 bases, the J end lost 0 bases, and 11 bases lay between the germline ends. CDR1 is ENHRY, CDR2 SYGVKD, per germline. CDR3 in DNA: TGTGCCATCAGATTGACAGAGCTGAACACTGAAGCTTTCTTT. Translating it yields CAIRLTELNTEAFF.

The chain combines TRBV5-1 with TRBJ2-7, with a weak D call TRBD1 (6 bases). The CDR3 runs to 14 residues. Trimming removed 2 bases at V and 3 bases at J, with 12 bases between. The germline V gene has CDR1 SGHRS and CDR2 YFSETQ. The CDR3 DNA is TGCGCCAGCAGCTTAGGACAGCCATTCTACGAGCAGTACTTC. Translation: CASSLGQPFYEQYF.

The V and J genes are TRBV7-8 and TRBJ1-5, with D possibly TRBD1 on 5 matching bases. Trimming cost V 6 bases and J 2 bases, with 11 bases left between them. Germline CDR1 is SGHVS and CDR2 is FQNEAQ. The CDR3 extends over 14 amino acids. The CDR3 sequence is CASRREQGNQPQHF. CDR3 bases: TGTGCCAGCAGACGTGAACAGGGCAATCAGCCCCAGCATTTT.

V gene TRBV6-4 combines with J gene TRBJ2-6, with 7 bases that match TRBD2. CDR1 and CDR2 from the germline V gene are MRHNA and SNTAGT. CDR3 size: 16 residues. The junction had 6 bases not matched to a gene; V was cut back by 5 bases and J by 2 bases. CDR3 nucleotides: TGTGCCAGCAGTCCTGAGGGAGGGACTGGGGCCAACGTCCTGACTTTC. Its translation is CASSPEGGTGANVLTF.

J is TRBJ1-1 and V is TRBV19, with D possibly TRBD1 on 6 matching bases. The CDR3 runs 14 residues. The V and J ends lost 6 bases and 6 bases respectively, with 17 bases between them. Germline CDR1 is LNHDA and CDR2 is SQIVND (reference sequence). The CDR3 sequence: CASRTEGGWAEAFF. The DNA for the CDR3 is TGTGCCAGTAGAACCGAGGGGGGGTGGGCTGAAGCTTTCTTT.

This clone was seen a handful of times. V gene TRBV7-2 combines with J gene TRBJ2-7, with D perhaps matching TRBD2 (5 bases). The germline V gene has CDR1 SGHTA and CDR2 FQGNSA. The CDR3 is made up of 13 amino acids. V shed 5 bases and J shed 3 bases, with 11 bases lying between them. CDR3 protein: CASSPQRYYEQYF. CDR3 nucleotide sequence: TGTGCCAGCAGCCCCCAGCGGTACTACGAGCAGTACTTC.

This clone was counted a few times. The gene calls are TRBV5-4 and TRBJ1-4; 9 bases fit TRBD1. Unmatched junction bases numbered 12, after V lost 8 bases and J lost 7 bases. The CDR3 length is 15 residues. CDR1 is SGHNT and CDR2 is YYREEE in the germline V gene (reference sequence). The CDR3: CASSRDRDNSEKLFF. The CDR3 DNA reads as TGTGCCAGTAGCAGGGACAGGGATAACAGTGAAAAACTGTTTTTT.

CDR3 sequence reads: CASSIRGQALEEQYF. The CDR3 nucleotides read TGTGCCAGTAGTATAAGGGGACAGGCCTTGGAGGAGCAGTACTTC. This chain joins TRBV19 and TRBJ2-7; the match to TRBD1 covers 8 bases. V shed 2 bases, J shed 7 bases, and the junction held 10 bases outside the gene matches. CDR1 is LNHDA and CDR2 is SQIVND in the germline V gene (reference sequence). The CDR3 has 15 residues. The full variable domain, in which reference TRBV19 and TRBJ2-7 provide the parts outside the CDR3, is DGGITQSPKYLFRKEGQNVTLSCEQNLNHDAMYWYRQDPGQGLRLIYYSQIVNDFQKGDIAEGYSVSREKKESFPLTVTSAQKNPTAFYLCASSIRGQALEEQYFGPGTRLTVT.

The chain has TRBV15 and TRBJ2-5, with 9 bases lining up with TRBD1. The CDR3 is 15 residues long. V trimming: 5 bases; J trimming: 5 bases; junction bases outside the gene matches: 9. CDR1 is LNHNV and CDR2 is YYDKDF in the germline V gene (reference sequence). The CDR3 DNA reads TGTGCCACCAGCGGAGGACAGGGGCAGTGGGAGACCCAGTACTTC. Its protein is CATSGGQGQWETQYF.

The chain joins TRBV28 to TRBJ2-7; D gene uncertain. Deletions cut 2 bases from V and 3 bases from J, with 11 bases between. The germline V gene has CDR1 MDHEN and CDR2 SYDVKM. The CDR3 loop spans 14 amino acids. The chain's CDR3 is CASSLVTKFYEQYF. The CDR3 DNA follows: TGTGCCAGCAGTTTAGTTACAAAGTTCTACGAGCAGTACTTC.

V gene TRBV28 combines with J gene TRBJ2-6; 8 positions match TRBD1. Germline CDR1 and CDR2: MDHEN and SYDVKM. The trim removed 5 bases at V and 0 bases at J, leaving 9 bases unmatched. The length of the CDR3 is 18 residues. CDR3 bases: TGTGCCAGCAGTCCCCGGGACAGGTTACGCTCTGGGGCCAACGTCCTGACTTTC. As protein: CASSPRDRLRSGANVLTF. Full variable domain (remainder filled in from reference TRBV28 and TRBJ2-6): DVKVTQSSRYLVKRTGEKVFLECVQDMDHENMFWYRQDPGLGLRLIYFSYDVKMKEKGDIPEGYSVSREKKERFSLILESASTNQTSMYLCASSPRDRLRSGANVLTFGAGSRLTVL.

Turning to this clone: One junction end does not reproduce the germline sequence, and a read error may be involved. This chain connects TRBV7-9 to TRBJ2-7; TRBD1 might be the D (6 bases). The CDR3 is 12 amino acids. Germline assignment: CDR1 SEHNR and CDR2 FQNEAQ (reference sequence). The CDR3 protein is CSSSFTRGEQYF. DNA of the CDR3: TGTTCCAGCAGTTTTACCAGGGGCGAGCAGTACTTC.

This clone appeared a single time. The CDR3 loop is CALTLQQVTGELFF. For the CDR3, the DNA is TGTGCCCTCACCTTACAACAAGTGACCGGGGAGCTGTTTTTT. The chain couples TRBV30 to TRBJ2-2, with unresolved D. There are 14 residues in the CDR3. V lost 8 bases and J 5 bases, leaving 18 bases between the germline ends. Looked up from germline, CDR1 is GTSNPN and CDR2 is SVGIG (reference sequence). The complete variable domain, with remaining parts taken from reference TRBV30 and TRBJ2-2, reads SQTIHQWPATLVQPVGSPLSLECTVEGTSNPNLYWYRQAAGRGLQLLFYSVGIGQISSEVPQNLSASRPQDRQFILSSKKLLLSDSGFYLCALTLQQVTGELFFGEGSRLTVL.

Points on this clone: Other DNA sequences of this sample code for an identical CDR3. This chain links TRBV19 with TRBJ2-7, with D maybe TRBD1 (6 bases). The CDR3 sequence is 14 residues long. Trimming stripped 5 bases from V and 3 bases from J, with 14 bases between. Germline CDR1 and CDR2: LNHDA and SQIVND (reference sequence). As DNA, the CDR3 is TGTGCCAGTAGTGAAACGGGACACCACTACGAGCAGTACTTC. Protein: CASSETGHHYEQYF.

The chain joins TRBV7-3 to TRBJ1-1; the D gene is possibly TRBD1 (5 bases). The germline CDR1 and CDR2 sequences are SGHTA and FQGTGA. The CDR3 consists of 16 residues. Trimming left V 2 bases short and J 5 bases short, with 18 bases between. The CDR3 bases are TGTGCCAGCAGCTTATCCCCGGCCGGGCCAGGGACTGAAGCTTTCTTT. It codes for CASSLSPAGPGTEAFF.

The rearrangement joins TRBV10-3 to TRBJ2-5; tentative D call: TRBD2 (7 bases). Per the germline V gene, CDR1 is ENHRY and CDR2 is SYGVKD. The ends were cut back, 3 bases at V and 6 bases at J, with 11 bases in the middle. This CDR3 comprises 13 residues. In nucleotides, the CDR3 is TGTGCCATCAGTGAACAGGGAGGGCAGACCCAGTACTTC. It encodes CAISEQGGQTQYF.

This clone was seen a single time. The chain is built from TRBV2 and TRBJ1-2; a possible D gene is TRBD1 (5 bases). This CDR3 has 13 residues. V lost 8 bases, J lost 2 bases, and 12 bases lay in between. The germline V gene has CDR1 SNHLY and CDR2 FYNNEI. CDR3 nucleotides: TGTGCCAGCGGTTGGGGGGAAAACTATGGCTACACCTTC. Protein: CASGWGENYGYTF.